The 15 T cell receptor beta chains in this list originate from one sample, sequenced in a study of regulatory T cells in long-lasting Graves disease. Time point indicated: newly diagnosed GD, antithyroid drugs for less than 3 months. PBMC RNA was the source of the TCR library. Arm-PCR of CDR3 regions with iRepertoire HTBI primers generated TCR beta libraries. TCRdb recomputed calls from the multiplex PCR reads with MiXCR, one row per CDR3 protein. The sample lists about 620,000 distinct CDR3 sequences; roughly 15% were seen once. These data also formed part of another study, on T cells in Graves' hyperthyroidism and ophthalmopathy.

The specimen was peripheral blood mononuclear cells (PBMCs), collected at new diagnosis, from a patient treated with antithyroid drugs. Source of these receptors: a woman in her 30s with Graves disease.

This clonotype was observed many times. The V and J genes are TRBV3-1 and TRBJ1-2, with D unresolved. V dropped 4 bases and J dropped 0 bases, with 15 bases sitting between them. CDR3 length equals 16 residues. Looked up from germline, CDR1 is LGHDT and CDR2 is YNNKEL (reference sequence). Here the CDR3 reads CASSPRGSDANYGYTF. The CDR3 DNA reads TGTGCCAGCAGCCCCAGAGGATCAGACGCTAACTATGGCTACACCTTC.

This clonotype was counted ten times or more. The J gene is TRBJ2-2, the V gene TRBV28; 7 positions agree with TRBD2. The CDR3 spans 15 residues. From germline, CDR1 is MDHEN and CDR2 SYDVKM. The V gene end was trimmed by 7 bases and the J gene end by 4 bases; junction bases not matched to a gene: 9. The CDR3 DNA is TGTGCCAGCACCCTCGGGGGGTCGGGCACCGGGGAGCTGTTTTTT. This sequence encodes CASTLGGSGTGELFF. Using reference TRBV28 and TRBJ2-2 for the parts outside the CDR3, the full variable domain is DVKVTQSSRYLVKRTGEKVFLECVQDMDHENMFWYRQDPGLGLRLIYFSYDVKMKEKGDIPEGYSVSREKKERFSLILESASTNQTSMYLCASTLGGSGTGELFFGEGSRLTVL.

The chain links TRBV5-5 to TRBJ2-7; D is perhaps TRBD2 (5 bases). Trimming shortened V by 1 base and J by 4 bases, and 15 bases separated the two germline ends. Germline V lookup: CDR1 SGHKS, CDR2 YYEKEE (reference sequence). The CDR3 has 15 residues. CDR3 in amino acids: CASSLSTGLPYEQYF. The CDR3 DNA sequence: TGTGCCAGCAGCTTGTCGACGGGGTTACCTTACGAGCAGTACTTC. The entire variable domain, with the rest obtained from reference TRBV5-5 and TRBJ2-7, is as follows: DAGVTQSPTHLIKTRGQQVTLRCSPISGHKSVSWYQQVLGQGPQFIFQYYEKEERGRGNFPDRFSARQFPNYSSELNVNALLLGDSALYLCASSLSTGLPYEQYFGPGTRLTVT.

This clonotype has just a few counts. The chain recombines TRBV29-1 with TRBJ1-3, with TRBD1 matching over 7 bases. Per the germline V gene, CDR1 is SQVTM and CDR2 is ANQGSEA. The CDR3 loop spans 21 amino acids. Trimming at V came to 2 bases and at J to 1 base, leaving 23 bases not matched to a gene. The CDR3 DNA is TGCAGCGTTGAAAAGGCACTGGGGAGACAGGGTTCGTCACGGTCTGGAAACACCATATATTTT. This translates into CSVEKALGRQGSSRSGNTIYF.

This clonotype was counted at least ten times. V usage is TRBV28 and J usage is TRBJ2-3; 8 bases fit TRBD1. CDR3 length equals 16 residues. Per the germline V gene, CDR1 is MDHEN and CDR2 is SYDVKM. V lost 4 bases and J lost 5; bases outside the gene matches: 11. The chain's CDR3 is CASSSPGQAMRDTQYF. CDR3 DNA sequence: TGTGCCAGCAGTTCTCCGGGACAGGCGATGAGAGATACGCAGTATTTT.

This clonotype occurred many times. This rearrangement joins TRBV7-6 to TRBJ2-1; the D gene could be TRBD1 or TRBD2 (5 bases each). With 2 bases removed from V and 6 bases from J, the gap between germline ends came to 11 bases. Germline V CDR1 and CDR2: SGHVS, FNYEAQ. The CDR3 is 14 amino acids. Here the CDR3 reads CASSLYRGSNEQFF. The CDR3 DNA reads as TGTGCCAGCAGCTTATATCGGGGCAGCAATGAGCAGTTCTTC. The variable domain in full, completed from reference TRBV7-6 and TRBJ2-1, reads GAGVSQSPRYKVTKRGQDVALRCDPISGHVSLYWYRQALGQGPEFLTYFNYEAQQDKSGLPNDRFSAERPEGSISTLTIQRTEQRDSAMYRCASSLYRGSNEQFFGPGTRLTVL.

This clonotype was seen many times. The rearrangement uses TRBV7-2 and TRBJ2-2; no reliable D call. V was cut by 0 bases and J by 2 bases, with 4 bases left in between. The CDR3 contains 14 residues. Germline V gene sequence: CDR1 SGHTA, CDR2 FQGNSA. CDR3 residues: CASSLALNTGELFF. The DNA of the CDR3 is TGTGCCAGCAGCTTAGCACTTAACACCGGGGAGCTGTTTTTT.

This clonotype came up many times. V usage is TRBV10-3 and J usage is TRBJ2-7; tentative D call: TRBD1 (5 bases). The germline V gene has CDR1 ENHRY and CDR2 SYGVKD. The CDR3 has 14 residues. V was cut by 7 bases and J by 2 bases, with 15 bases left in between. CDR3 protein: CAIKPPGQTYEQYF. The CDR3 DNA reads as TGTGCCATCAAACCCCCAGGGCAGACCTACGAGCAGTACTTC.

This clonotype was seen a handful of times. This chain connects TRBV6-2 or TRBV6-3 to TRBJ1-5; D gene ambiguous. This CDR3 spans 13 amino acids. Germline V gene lookup returns CDR1 MNHEY and CDR2 SVGEGT. V was shortened by 7 bases and J by 7 bases, with 14 bases between the two germline ends. This chain's CDR3 is CASTSPHLQPQHF. The CDR3 DNA reads TGTGCCAGCACCTCCCCCCACTTGCAGCCCCAGCATTTT.

This clonotype showed up many times. The genes are TRBV28 and TRBJ1-2; the D gene is possibly TRBD1 (5 bases). Trimming took off 8 bases at V and 8 bases at J, with 15 bases between the two ends. This CDR3 has 12 residues. Germline CDR1 MDHEN, CDR2 SYDVKM. The CDR3 region is CASDGGVVGYTF. CDR3 nucleotides: TGTGCCAGCGACGGGGGGGTTGTGGGCTACACCTTC.

This clonotype showed up many times. The V gene is TRBV28, the J gene TRBJ2-4; D is uncertain. The CDR3 sequence is 14 residues long. V shed 5 bases and J shed 1 base, with 9 bases lying between them. Per the germline V gene, CDR1 is MDHEN and CDR2 is SYDVKM. The CDR3 here is CASSGDYAKNIQYF. DNA of the CDR3: TGTGCCAGCAGTGGAGATTACGCCAAAAACATTCAGTACTTC.

This clonotype was counted a few times. The chain recombines TRBV30 with TRBJ1-4; the D is unclear. This CDR3 is built from 15 residues. V was cut by 1 base and J by 4 bases, with 13 bases left in between. Germline CDR1 reads GTSNPN; CDR2 reads SVGIG (reference sequence). The CDR3 sequence is CAWSGIGGRNEKLFF. The CDR3 coding sequence is TGTGCCTGGAGTGGTATAGGAGGTCGTAATGAAAAACTGTTTTTT.

Details on this clonotype: The conserved phenylalanine or tryptophan normally closing the CDR3 is absent here, so this likely arose from a read error. The chain links TRBV27 to TRBJ2-4; D gene unclear. Per germline, CDR1 MNHEY and CDR2 SMNVEV (reference sequence). The CDR3 covers 18 residues. V shed 6 bases and J shed 0 bases, with 21 bases lying between them. The CDR3 DNA follows: TGTGCCAGCAGCGTCACGCCCACAACCTATCTAGCCAAAAACATTCAGTACCTC. This encodes CASSVTPTTYLAKNIQYL.

This clonotype was detected many times. The V and J genes are TRBV20-1 and TRBJ1-6, with a tentative D call TRBD1 (6 bases). The CDR3 runs 13 residues. Germline V gives CDR1 DFQATT, CDR2 SNEGSKA (reference sequence). The ends were cut back, 6 bases at V and 5 bases at J, with 11 bases in the middle. CDR3 in amino acids: CSATGTNNSPLHF. The DNA of the CDR3 is TGCAGTGCCACCGGGACAAATAATTCACCCCTCCACTTT.

This clonotype was observed at least ten times. The chain uses TRBV28 and TRBJ2-3; D gene ambiguous. Germline V gene data show CDR1 as MDHEN and CDR2 as SYDVKM. V lost 5 bases, J lost 1 base, and 13 bases lay in between. The CDR3 sequence is 15 residues long. The CDR3 loop is CASSPVWPGTDTQYF. The CDR3 bases are TGTGCCAGCAGTCCCGTTTGGCCAGGCACAGATACGCAGTATTTT.